Listed here are 20 T cell receptor beta chains from one sample, sequenced in a study of cytomegalovirus exposure and HLA in healthy donors. The primer mix had 60 Vbeta and 13 Jbeta primers. Libraries were prepared by immunoSEQ multiplex PCR; TCRdb keeps only in-frame clonotypes and omits some of them. The top ten hold 3.5% of the sample, which has over 130,000 clones, about four fifths seen once. Sequencing input: PBMCs. These receptors originate from a human donor in good health.

The V gene is TRBV23-1, the J gene TRBJ2-6; D not resolved. TRBV23-1 is filed as an ORF, its function uncertain. The V end was cut by 3 bases, the J end by 2 bases, with 11 bases between. The CDR3 runs to 16 residues. CDR3 nucleotide sequence: TGCGCCAGCAGTCACCCCGGTAGTCCTGGGGCCAACGTCCTGACTTTC. Translating it yields CASSHPGSPGANVLTF.

The V call is TRBV28, the J call TRBJ2-7; 10 nucleotides align to TRBD2. V gave up 7 bases and J gave up 4 bases; unmatched junction bases: 7. This CDR3 is built from 14 residues. Per the germline V gene, CDR1 is MDHEN and CDR2 is SYDVKM. CDR3: CASKSGRALYEQYF. The CDR3 bases are TGTGCCAGCAAAAGCGGGAGGGCCTTGTACGAGCAGTACTTC.

The rearrangement joins TRBV21-1 to TRBJ1-2; TRBD1 reflects the table's D call only, with no check against the DNA. TRBV21-1 is listed as a pseudogene. The CDR3 runs to 15 residues. The DNA for the CDR3 is TGTGCCAGCAGCTCCCTCCCGACAGTCAACTATGGCTACACCTTC. Protein product: CASSSLPTVNYGYTF.

The genes are TRBV27 and TRBJ2-2; 12 bases map to TRBD2. This CDR3 contains 17 residues. CDR1 MNHEY and CDR2 SMNVEV come from the germline V gene (reference sequence). J lost 6 bases, V lost 8 bases, and 13 bases had no gene match. The CDR3 nucleotides read TGTGCCAGCCTCACTCTAACTAGCGGGGGGCCCTCCGGGGAGCTGTTTTTT. It specifies CASLTLTSGGPSGELFF.

The CDR3: CASSKGDNGVLNQPQHF. In DNA form, the CDR3 reads TGCGCCAGCAGCAAGGGGGACAATGGGGTTCTAAATCAGCCCCAGCATTTT. The rearrangement links TRBV4-1 to TRBJ1-5; a possible D gene is TRBD1 (6 bases). Trimming shortened V by 5 bases and J by 4 bases, and 21 bases separated the two germline ends. From germline, CDR1 is MGHRA and CDR2 YSYEKL. The CDR3 totals 17 residues.

This sequence joins TRBV29-1 and TRBJ2-1; 9 nucleotides agree with TRBD2. CDR3 size: 14 residues. Germline loops: CDR1 SQVTM, CDR2 ANQGSEA. V was clipped by 5 bases and J by 16 bases; unmatched bases: 18. The CDR3 protein is CSVPGWRREGFQFF. The CDR3 nucleotides are TGCAGCGTTCCCGGGTGGAGGCGGGAGGGATTCCAATTCTTC.

The chain uses TRBV19 and TRBJ2-7, with D maybe TRBD2 (5 bases). The V and J ends lost 4 bases and 6 bases respectively, with 19 bases between them. The CDR3 loop spans 15 amino acids. Per the germline V gene, CDR1 is LNHDA and CDR2 is SQIVND (reference sequence). The CDR3 reads CASSNPGKPSREQYF. The CDR3 bases are TGTGCCAGTAGTAACCCGGGGAAGCCGTCGCGCGAGCAGTACTTC.

The chain recombines TRBV7-2 with TRBJ1-2; weak D call: TRBD1 (5 bases). The CDR3 consists of 12 residues. V lost 5 bases and J 4 bases, leaving 8 bases between the germline ends. Per germline, CDR1 SGHTA and CDR2 FQGNSA. The CDR3 sequence: CASSGDSYGYTF. The DNA of the CDR3 is TGTGCCAGCAGCGGAGACAGCTATGGCTACACCTTC.

The count of this clone is one. The chain combines TRBV27 with TRBJ1-5, with 9 nucleotides matching TRBD1. After removal of 10 bases from V and 3 bases from J, the junction contained 7 bases not matched to a gene. The CDR3 is 14 residues long. Germline CDR1 reads MNHEY; CDR2 reads SMNVEV (reference sequence). The CDR3 spells CATRTGAFNQPQHF. In nucleotides, the CDR3 is TGTGCCACAAGGACAGGGGCCTTCAATCAGCCCCAGCATTTT.

The count of this clone is one. This chain connects TRBV18 to TRBJ2-7; TRBD1 might be the D (6 bases). Germline V CDR1 and CDR2: KGHSH, LQKENI. The V end was cut by 2 bases, the J end by 2 bases, with 16 bases between. The CDR3 totals 16 residues. CDR3 residues: CASSPALEQGTYEQYF. For the CDR3, the DNA is TGTGCCAGCTCACCAGCGTTGGAACAGGGAACCTACGAGCAGTACTTC.

The chain recombines TRBV19 with TRBJ1-1; no reliable D call. The CDR3 length is 14 residues. The germline gives CDR1 LNHDA, CDR2 SQIVND (reference sequence). V lost 7 bases to trimming and J lost 2 bases, with 14 bases between them. CDR3 residues: CASIGSGSNTEAFF. The CDR3 DNA reads TGTGCCAGTATCGGGAGCGGCTCTAACACTGAAGCTTTCTTT.

The chain uses TRBV25-1 and TRBJ1-1; D perhaps matches TRBD1 (6 bases). Germline V lookup: CDR1 MGHDK, CDR2 SYGVNS. Trimming shortened V by 3 bases and J by 5 bases, and 10 bases separated the two germline ends. The CDR3 runs 13 residues. The CDR3 nucleotides read TGTGCCAGCAGTGATCCAGGGGAAACTGAAGCTTTCTTT. It specifies CASSDPGETEAFF.

The V gene is TRBV12-5, the J gene TRBJ2-7; 7 bases fit TRBD1. Germline CDR1 LGHNT, CDR2 FRNRAP. The CDR3 runs 14 residues. Germline trimming cut 6 bases from V and 3 bases from J; bases unmatched to any gene: 8. CDR3 in amino acids: CASGPGTVVYEQYF. DNA of the CDR3: TGTGCTAGTGGCCCCGGGACAGTAGTCTACGAGCAGTACTTC.

CDR3 sequence reads: CASSQDHGGAGKDSPLHF. DNA of the CDR3: TGCGCCAGCAGCCAAGATCATGGGGGGGCAGGTAAGGATTCACCCCTCCACTTT. The chain recombines TRBV4-1 with TRBJ1-6; D may be TRBD1 (6 bases). CDR3 size: 18 residues. Trimming removed 0 bases from V and 8 bases from J, with 20 bases in between. Germline CDR1 and CDR2: MGHRA and YSYEKL.

This clone was picked up one time. The CDR3 protein is CASSPQGTGEQYF. CDR3 nucleotides: TGTGCCAGCAGCCCACAGGGGACCGGAGAGCAGTACTTC. V and J are TRBV25-1 and TRBJ2-7; 7 bases are shared with TRBD1. CDR3 length: 13 amino acids. From germline, CDR1 is MGHDK and CDR2 SYGVNS. With 6 bases clipped from V and 7 bases from J, the junction kept 9 bases outside the gene matches.

The chain recombines TRBV5-1 with TRBJ1-4; D might be TRBD1 (6 bases). In germline, CDR1 is SGHRS, CDR2 YFSETQ. The CDR3 spans 15 residues. Between the trimmed V and J ends, which lost 4 bases and 7 bases, there was a span of 17 bases. The CDR3 protein is CASSIRQATSEKLFF. The CDR3 DNA reads TGCGCCAGCAGCATACGACAGGCCACGAGTGAAAAACTGTTTTTT.

In nucleotides, the CDR3 is TGTGCCAGCAGCTTAAACTCTGGGCGAAGTTCAGGTGAGCAGTTCTTC. Translated, it gives CASSLNSGRSSGEQFF. The chain has TRBV7-2 and TRBJ2-1; D unresolved. V was clipped by 2 bases and J by 9 bases, with 20 bases between them. CDR1 SGHTA and CDR2 FQGNSA come from the germline V gene. The CDR3 length is 16 residues.

This clone appeared once. The chain is built from TRBV18 and TRBJ2-7; D gene ambiguous. Trimming took 3 bases from V and 4 from J, leaving 4 bases between them. The CDR3 totals 11 residues. Germline values: CDR1 KGHSH, CDR2 LQKENI. This CDR3 reads CASSPKYEQYF. The CDR3, as DNA: TGTGCCAGCTCACCTAAATACGAGCAGTACTTC.

The chain recombines TRBV11-2 with TRBJ2-7; the D gene is possibly TRBD2 (5 bases). V lost 0 bases, J lost 0 bases, and 9 bases lay in between. Germline CDR1 SGHAT, CDR2 FQNNGV. The CDR3 is 15 amino acids. The CDR3 loop reads CASSLDRAGSYEQYF. The CDR3 DNA reads as TGTGCCAGCAGCTTAGATCGGGCGGGCTCCTACGAGCAGTACTTC.

This clone was counted a single time. The V and J genes are TRBV7-2 and TRBJ2-7; D not resolved. Per germline, CDR1 SGHTA and CDR2 FQGNSA. V was clipped by 5 bases and J by 3 bases, with 20 bases between them. The CDR3 extends over 16 amino acids. As DNA, the CDR3 is TGTGCCAGCAGCCCCGGTGCAGTGAGGAATGACTACGAGCAGTACTTC. Translation gives CASSPGAVRNDYEQYF. Supplemented by reference TRBV7-2 and TRBJ2-7, the full variable domain reads GAGVSQSPSNKVTEKGKDVELRCDPISGHTALYWYRQSLGQGLEFLIYFQGNSAPDKSGLPSDRFSAERTGGSVSTLTIQRTQQEDSAVYLCASSPGAVRNDYEQYFGPGTRLTVT.